One and the same sample provided the 22 T cell receptor beta chains below, sequenced in a study of human T cells and chemical hapten exposure. Described time point: pre-sensitization, week 0. The treatment was: therapeutic diphenylcyclopropenone sensitization with weekly scalp DPC. TCRdb re-called the RACE reads with MiXCR, one entry per CDR3 protein. In the table there are roughly 51,000 distinct CDR3 sequences, 9.9% of which are singletons. Sequences were derived from whole blood, sampled in connection with sensitization to the hapten diphenylcyclopropenone (DPC). These receptors were obtained from a man aged 40-49 years with alopecia areata. Some clones in this sample may be carry-over from other donors' samples.

This clonotype was picked up a small number of times. The J gene is TRBJ2-1, the V gene TRBV7-9; no definite D call. V was clipped by 1 base and J by 6 bases, with 7 bases between them. The CDR3 spans 13 residues. Looked up from germline, CDR1 is SEHNR and CDR2 is FQNEAQ (reference sequence). In DNA, the CDR3 is TGTGCCAGCAGCTTAGTGGCAGTCAATGAGCAGTTCTTC. Protein sequence: CASSLVAVNEQFF.

This chain links TRBV28 with TRBJ2-7; a possible D gene is TRBD2 (5 bases). This CDR3 region has 13 residues. Trimming took 2 bases from V and 3 from J, leaving 8 bases between them. Germline loops: CDR1 MDHEN, CDR2 SYDVKM. CDR3 sequence: CASSLPSGYEQYF. Here the CDR3 DNA reads TGTGCCAGCAGTTTACCGAGCGGCTACGAGCAGTACTTC.

This clonotype has just a few counts. The chain couples TRBV20-1 to TRBJ2-3; TRBD2 is a possible D gene (6 bases). In germline, CDR1 is DFQATT, CDR2 SNEGSKA (reference sequence). The CDR3 has 13 residues. The V end lost 4 bases, the J end lost 1 base, and 9 bases lay between the germline ends. This CDR3 is CSATGGGTDTQYF. The CDR3 DNA reads as TGCAGTGCTACCGGAGGGGGCACAGATACGCAGTATTTT.

This clonotype was seen ten or more times. The chain recombines TRBV12-3 or TRBV12-4 with TRBJ2-2, with D unresolved. The CDR3 is 12 amino acids. Trimming removed 2 bases at V and 6 bases at J, with 4 bases between. The DNA of the CDR3 is TGTGCCAGCAGTTTAATCTCCGGGGAGCTGTTTTTT. Translating it yields CASSLISGELFF.

This clonotype was counted only a few times. J is TRBJ2-2 and V is TRBV12-3 or TRBV12-4, with 7 positions matching TRBD2. The CDR3 spans 17 residues. V shed 2 bases, J shed 5 bases, and the junction held 11 bases outside the gene matches. Here the CDR3 DNA reads TGTGCCAGCAGTTTAATGACCTGGGAGGGGCGGACCGGGGAGCTGTTTTTT. It specifies CASSLMTWEGRTGELFF.

A few counts support this clonotype. This chain connects TRBV3-1 to TRBJ1-1, with D perhaps matching TRBD1 (6 bases). The CDR3 sequence is 11 residues long. The V end was cut by 8 bases, the J end by 11 bases, with 15 bases between. Germline V CDR1 and CDR2: LGHDT, YNNKEL (reference sequence). The CDR3 DNA sequence: TGTGCCAGCGCCAGGGGTAGCGCCGCTTTCTTT. It is translated as CASARGSAAFF.

This clonotype was observed many times. CDR3 region: CAPAQYIRGELFF. CDR3 in DNA: TGTGCCCCTGCACAGTATATTCGCGGGGAGCTGTTTTTT. The chain has TRBV7-9 and TRBJ2-2, with unresolved D. Germline CDR1 SEHNR, CDR2 FQNEAQ (reference sequence). V lost 11 bases, J lost 7 bases, and 17 bases lay in between. There are 13 residues in the CDR3.

Within the sample, this clonotype is medium-sized. The chain has TRBV12-3 or TRBV12-4 and TRBJ2-1; D uncertain. The CDR3 length is 12 residues. Trimming stripped 6 bases from V and 4 bases from J, with 7 bases between. CDR3 nucleotides: TGTGCCAGCAGGGGGAAGTACAATGAGCAGTTCTTC. It codes for CASRGKYNEQFF.

The genes are TRBV2 and TRBJ2-3; D not resolved. The CDR3 has 12 residues. Per the germline V gene, CDR1 is SNHLY and CDR2 is FYNNEI. Trimming shortened V by 7 bases and J by 4 bases, and 9 bases separated the two germline ends. The CDR3 region is CASKEIPDTQYF. CDR3 DNA: TGTGCCAGCAAGGAAATCCCAGATACGCAGTATTTT.

This clonotype was found many times. The V gene is TRBV18, the J gene TRBJ1-5; TRBD1 is a possible D gene (5 bases). The germline V gene encodes CDR1 KGHSH and CDR2 LQKENI. Trimming stripped 4 bases from V and 0 bases from J, with 13 bases between. The CDR3 length is 16 residues. This CDR3 reads CASSLTGRGSNQPQHF. CDR3 sequence (DNA): TGTGCCAGCTCACTGACCGGGAGGGGTAGCAATCAGCCCCAGCATTTT.

The table lists this clonotype with a few counts. The rearrangement links TRBV24-1 to TRBJ2-2; 8 nucleotides agree with TRBD1. The CDR3 loop spans 16 amino acids. From germline, CDR1 is KGHDR and CDR2 SFDVKD. The V segment lost 0 bases and the J segment 3 bases; nucleotides outside the gene matches: 2. Here the CDR3 reads CATSDLDRGDTGELFF. The DNA for the CDR3 is TGTGCCACCAGTGATTTGGACAGGGGCGACACCGGGGAGCTGTTTTTT.

This clonotype has more than one count but fewer than ten. The chain uses TRBV24-1 and TRBJ2-7; 8 nucleotides line up with TRBD2. This CDR3 is 14 amino acids long. The junction had 2 bases not matched to a gene; V was cut back by 4 bases and J by 1 base. Germline V gene sequence: CDR1 KGHDR, CDR2 SFDVKD. The CDR3 loop reads CATSEAGVSYEQYF. Here the CDR3 DNA reads TGTGCCACCAGTGAAGCGGGAGTATCCTACGAGCAGTACTTC.

A few counts support this clonotype. The V gene is TRBV5-1, the J gene TRBJ2-1; 14 nucleotides match TRBD2. Germline trimming cut 4 bases from V and 7 bases from J; bases unmatched to any gene: 10. Germline CDR1 is SGHRS and CDR2 is YFSETQ. There are 17 residues in the CDR3. CDR3 in DNA: TGCGCCAGCAGCCTCCGAGGGACTAGCGGGAGTGGGAATGAGCAGTTCTTC. Translating it yields CASSLRGTSGSGNEQFF. Complete variable domain (other parts from reference TRBV5-1 and TRBJ2-1): KAGVTQTPRYLIKTRGQQVTLSCSPISGHRSVSWYQQTPGQGLQFLFEYFSETQRNKGNFPGRFSGRQFSNSRSEMNVSTLELGDSALYLCASSLRGTSGSGNEQFFGPGTRLTVL.

This clonotype was seen a few times. V is TRBV3-1 and J is TRBJ1-2; 8 bases fit TRBD1. Germline V gene lookup returns CDR1 LGHDT and CDR2 YNNKEL (reference sequence). J lost 8 bases, V lost 6 bases, and 5 bases had no gene match. The CDR3 has 12 residues. The CDR3 reads CASRQDREGYTF. CDR3 nucleotides: TGTGCCAGCAGACAGGACAGGGAAGGCTACACCTTC.

Many counts were recorded for this clonotype. The V and J genes are TRBV20-1 and TRBJ2-5, with D maybe TRBD1 (5 bases). Germline CDR1 and CDR2: DFQATT and SNEGSKA (reference sequence). The V and J ends lost 0 bases and 5 bases respectively, with 16 bases between them. The CDR3 totals 15 residues. The CDR3 region is CSARDPRGPGETQYF. The CDR3 DNA reads TGCAGTGCTAGAGATCCTAGGGGCCCCGGGGAGACCCAGTACTTC.

This clonotype came up a few times. The chain joins TRBV28 to TRBJ1-2; D gene uncertain. The germline V gene encodes CDR1 MDHEN and CDR2 SYDVKM. Trimming left V 6 bases short and J 6 bases short, with 14 bases between. The CDR3 totals 13 residues. Written as DNA, the CDR3 is TGTGCCAGCAGGGAAGGTCTGGAAAATGGCTACACCTTC. It encodes CASREGLENGYTF.

This clonotype has a count of ten or more. V usage is TRBV24-1 and J usage is TRBJ2-2, with no clear D. Germline V gives CDR1 KGHDR, CDR2 SFDVKD. The CDR3 is 16 residues long. V was trimmed by 3 bases and J by 5 bases, leaving 15 bases between them. The CDR3, as DNA: TGTGCCACCAGTGATCCCCTAAGTGGAGAAACCGGGGAGCTGTTTTTT. Translating gives CATSDPLSGETGELFF.

The chain uses TRBV20-1 and TRBJ2-1; maybe TRBD2 (6 bases). From germline, CDR1 is DFQATT and CDR2 SNEGSKA (reference sequence). CDR3 size: 17 residues. V was trimmed by 5 bases and J by 5 bases, leaving 25 bases between them. CDR3 bases: TGCAGTGCTCGCCTACCTGCGGGACGTACAGAGCACAATGAGCAGTTCTTC. Protein sequence: CSARLPAGRTEHNEQFF.

Many counts were recorded for this clonotype. This sequence joins TRBV11-2 and TRBJ2-5, with 7 bases lining up with TRBD1. The V gene end was trimmed by 5 bases and the J gene end by 2 bases; junction bases not matched to a gene: 5. The length of the CDR3 is 14 residues. The V gene's germline CDR1 is SGHAT and CDR2 FQNNGV. The CDR3 reads CASSIYRGQETQYF. The CDR3 DNA reads as TGTGCCAGCAGCATCTACAGGGGTCAAGAGACCCAGTACTTC.

The chain uses TRBV5-1 and TRBJ2-1; no firm D call. Germline V gives CDR1 SGHRS, CDR2 YFSETQ. The length of the CDR3 is 14 residues. Trimming removed 0 bases from V and 3 bases from J, with 7 bases in between. The CDR3 reads CASSLGANYNEQFF. The CDR3, as DNA: TGCGCCAGCAGCTTGGGGGCCAACTACAATGAGCAGTTCTTC.

This clonotype came up a few times. This chain connects TRBV20-1 to TRBJ1-2; 7 positions match TRBD1. After removal of 6 bases from V and 2 bases from J, the junction contained 9 bases not matched to a gene. CDR3 length equals 14 residues. From germline, CDR1 is DFQATT and CDR2 SNEGSKA (reference sequence). This CDR3 reads CSAHLQGQNYGYTF. The CDR3 coding sequence is TGCAGTGCGCACTTACAGGGACAGAACTATGGCTACACCTTC.

There are many counts of this clonotype. The chain couples TRBV6-2 or TRBV6-3 to TRBJ2-1, with no clear D. Trimming left V 2 bases short and J 3 bases short, with 8 bases between. Germline V gene lookup returns CDR1 MNHEY and CDR2 SVGEGT. This CDR3 spans 14 amino acids. The DNA of the CDR3 is TGTGCCAGCAGTTACATGTCAAGCTACAATGAGCAGTTCTTC. It yields the protein CASSYMSSYNEQFF.